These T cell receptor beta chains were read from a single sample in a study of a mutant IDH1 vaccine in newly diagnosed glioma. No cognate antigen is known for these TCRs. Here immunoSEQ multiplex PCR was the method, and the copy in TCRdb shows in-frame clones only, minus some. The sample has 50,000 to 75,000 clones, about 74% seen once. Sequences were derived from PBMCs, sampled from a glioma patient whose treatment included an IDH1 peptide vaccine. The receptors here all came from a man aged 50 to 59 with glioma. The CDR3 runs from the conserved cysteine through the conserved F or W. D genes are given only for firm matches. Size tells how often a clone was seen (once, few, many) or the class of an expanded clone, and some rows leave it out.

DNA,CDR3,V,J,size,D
TGTGCCAGCAGCTTAGGAGGCAGGGAGTACACAGATACGCAGTATTTT,CASSLGGREYTDTQYF,TRBV7-9,TRBJ2-3,-,-
TGTGCCAGCAGCCCTCGGCTAGCAGCCTACAATGAGCAGTTCTTC,CASSPRLAAYNEQFF,TRBV9,TRBJ2-1,-,-
TGTGCCAGCAGTAAGACAGGGGCCCGGTCAGAGACCCAGTACTTC,CASSKTGARSETQYF,TRBV28,TRBJ2-5,-,TRBD1
TGTGCCAGCAGCCAAGTAGGGCAGGGGGCGAACTATGGCTACACCTTC,CASSQVGQGANYGYTF,TRBV4-2,TRBJ1-2,-,TRBD1
TGTGCCACCCGAGGGATATTCTATGGCTACACCTTC,CATRGIFYGYTF,TRBV27,TRBJ1-2,-,-
TGTGCCGTACAGGGGCCCTCCTACAATGAGCAGTTCTTC,CAVQGPSYNEQFF,TRBV6-5,TRBJ2-1,-,TRBD1
TGTGCCTGGAGAGGGAACACTGAAGCTTTCTTT,CAWRGNTEAFF,TRBV30,TRBJ1-1,-,-
TGTGCCAGCAGCGGAGGACAGGGAATTGGGGCCAACGTCCTGACTTTC,CASSGGQGIGANVLTF,TRBV7-3,TRBJ2-6,-,TRBD1
TGCGCCAGCAGCCAAGGGGGGCTTAGCGGGGTCTTCACAGATACGCAGTATTTT,CASSQGGLSGVFTDTQYF,TRBV4-1,TRBJ2-3,-,TRBD2
TGTGCCAGCCGAGCCCCAGGGGGAATTGGAAACACCATATATTTT,CASRAPGGIGNTIYF,TRBV6-5,TRBJ1-3,-,TRBD1
TGTGCCAGCCCGACAGGGGAAATACAGCCCCAGCATTTT,CASPTGEIQPQHF,TRBV6-1,TRBJ1-5,-,TRBD1
TGCGCCAGCAGCGACCGACAGGGACGGACTGAAGCTTTCTTT,CASSDRQGRTEAFF,TRBV5-1,TRBJ1-1,-,TRBD1
TGTGCCAGCTCCTCGGGGGGTTCGAATGAGCAGTTCTTC,CASSSGGSNEQFF,TRBV18,TRBJ2-1,many,TRBD2
TGTGCCAGCAGCCCCCAGGTCCTCATCTCCTACGAGCAGTACTTC,CASSPQVLISYEQYF,TRBV7-2,TRBJ2-7,-,-
TGTGCCAGCAGCGTTAGGGGTGGGGTGGGAGAGACCCAGTACTTC,CASSVRGGVGETQYF,TRBV9,TRBJ2-5,-,-
TGCGCCAGCAGCCAAGATATAGGGGGCTCCTACAATGAGCAGTTCTTC,CASSQDIGGSYNEQFF,TRBV4-3,TRBJ2-1,few,-
TGTGCCAGTAGTATAGGGGTTGACACTGAAGCTTTCTTT,CASSIGVDTEAFF,TRBV19,TRBJ1-1,-,-
TGTGCCAGCAGCGTAGGCTTTAGGGGTTACAATGAGCAGTTCTTC,CASSVGFRGYNEQFF,TRBV9,TRBJ2-1,-,-
TGTGCCAGCAGTGATAGAGACAGGGGGCAGGACACCGGGGAGCTGTTTTTT,CASSDRDRGQDTGELFF,TRBV2,TRBJ2-2,-,TRBD1
TGTGCCAGCAGGGGACCCGGGACAGGGCCACGGGAGCAGTACTTC,CASRGPGTGPREQYF,TRBV2,TRBJ2-7,-,TRBD1
TGTGCCAGCACCCTAGGGGGGAACACTGAAGCTTTCTTT,CASTLGGNTEAFF,TRBV27,TRBJ1-1,many,-
TGTGCCAGCAGTAAAACTGAGGAGGGAACGGAGACCCAGTACTTC,CASSKTEEGTETQYF,TRBV6-5,TRBJ2-5,-,-
TGTGCCAGCAGACCCGGGACTGGAAGCTCCTACGAGCAGTACTTC,CASRPGTGSSYEQYF,TRBV27,TRBJ2-7,few,-
TGTGCCTGGAGTGGCGGACAGGGGGCTTCCACAGATACGCAGTATTTT,CAWSGGQGASTDTQYF,TRBV30,TRBJ2-3,-,TRBD1
TGTGCCAGCAGCGTAGATAGCGGGGGGATGGATACGCAGTATTTT,CASSVDSGGMDTQYF,TRBV9,TRBJ2-3,-,TRBD2
TGTGCCAGCAGTGCGACAGGGGTGTTTCAGCCCCAGCATTTT,CASSATGVFQPQHF,TRBV2,TRBJ1-5,-,TRBD1
TGTGCCAGCAGTGGCCGGGACTGGGGGAGCTCTGGGGCCAACGTCCTGACTTTC,CASSGRDWGSSGANVLTF,TRBV25-1,TRBJ2-6,-,-
TGTGCCAGCAGCCCCCGGGACAGGGATAACTATGGCTACACCTTC,CASSPRDRDNYGYTF,TRBV7-8,TRBJ1-2,once,TRBD1
TGCGGGGGGGGCGATAACACCGGGGAGCTGTTTTTT,CGGGDNTGELFF,TRBV29-1,TRBJ2-2,-,-
TGCAGCGCCCAGACAGGGGAGTTAAATCAGCCCCAGCATTTT,CSAQTGELNQPQHF,TRBV29-1,TRBJ1-5,-,TRBD1
TGTGCCAGCAGTTACAGCAGGGGGGCCCAGACCCAGTACTTC,CASSYSRGAQTQYF,TRBV6-5,TRBJ2-5,-,-
TGTGCCAGCAGTTATGGGACTTCGAGGGGGGCCAACGTCCTGACTTTC,CASSYGTSRGANVLTF,TRBV27,TRBJ2-6,-,-
TGTGCCAGCAGACGGGACAGGGTGGAATATGGCTACACCTTC,CASRRDRVEYGYTF,TRBV28,TRBJ1-2,-,TRBD1
TGTGCCAGCTCTCCTCCGACAGATAGGAGCGGGGAGCTGTTTTTT,CASSPPTDRSGELFF,TRBV18,TRBJ2-2,-,-
TGCGCCAGCAGCTTGGAGGGGGGGGTGGATGAAAAACTGTTTTTT,CASSLEGGVDEKLFF,TRBV5-1,TRBJ1-4,-,-
TGTGCCAGCAGTAGGACAGGGAACTCTGGAAACACCATATATTTT,CASSRTGNSGNTIYF,TRBV6-5,TRBJ1-3,-,TRBD1
TGTGCCTGGAGTGTGACGAGAGTCTATGGCTACACCTTC,CAWSVTRVYGYTF,TRBV30,TRBJ1-2,-,-
TGTGCCAGCAGCCCGAATCGGAGGGAGCAGTACTTC,CASSPNRREQYF,TRBV9,TRBJ2-7,-,-
TGTGCCAGCAGCCAAGATTTTGGCGGTACTAACTATGGCTACACCTTC,CASSQDFGGTNYGYTF,TRBV14,TRBJ1-2,-,-
TGCGCCAGCAGCCAGGAGGAGGGGGGGAGCTCCTACGAGCAGTACTTC,CASSQEEGGSSYEQYF,TRBV4-1,TRBJ2-7,-,-
TGTGCCAGCAGTAAGAGAGGGGGCGCGAACACCGGGGAGCTGTTTTTT,CASSKRGGANTGELFF,TRBV25-1,TRBJ2-2,-,TRBD1
TGTGCCAGCAGTCACGAACGGAGCGGGGGAAAAGAGACCCAGTACTTC,CASSHERSGGKETQYF,TRBV27,TRBJ2-5,few,TRBD2
TGTGCCAGCAGCCAGGGGACAATGGGTAATCAGCCCCAGCATTTT,CASSQGTMGNQPQHF,TRBV9,TRBJ1-5,-,-
TGTGCCAGCAGCTTGATGGGACAGGGGGAGGAAAAACTGTTTTTT,CASSLMGQGEEKLFF,TRBV5-5,TRBJ1-4,once,TRBD1
TGTGCCAGCAGCTACCAGGGGATTTATGGCTACACCTTC,CASSYQGIYGYTF,TRBV5-6,TRBJ1-2,once,-
TGTGCCAGCAGTCCGGGAGGGGGCTACGAGCAGTACTTC,CASSPGGGYEQYF,TRBV6-1,TRBJ2-7,-,TRBD2
TGTGCCAGCAGCTTCGGCGGTTCTCAAGAGACCCAGTACTTC,CASSFGGSQETQYF,TRBV7-9,TRBJ2-5,-,-
TGCGCCAGCAGCCAAGATAGGCGCTACAATGAGCAGTTCTTC,CASSQDRRYNEQFF,TRBV4-3,TRBJ2-1,-,-
TGTGCCAGTAGTCCTACAGGGGCCGCTAATGAAAAACTGTTTTTT,CASSPTGAANEKLFF,TRBV19,TRBJ1-4,-,TRBD1
TGTGCCAGCAGCTCCGGGACCGTGGAAAAACTGTTTTTT,CASSSGTVEKLFF,TRBV7-9,TRBJ1-4,once,-
TGTGCCAGCAGCGTTACCGGGGGACTACCCACCTCTGGAAACACCATATATTTT,CASSVTGGLPTSGNTIYF,TRBV9,TRBJ1-3,few,-
TGCAGCGTTGGGGACGGGGGAAACACCATATATTTT,CSVGDGGNTIYF,TRBV29-1,TRBJ1-3,-,-
TGTGCCAGCAATGCGGACAGGCTTAACTATGGCTACACCTTC,CASNADRLNYGYTF,TRBV10-3,TRBJ1-2,few,TRBD1
TGTGCCAGCAGCTCCCTTGGACAGCTATCCTACGAGCAGTACTTC,CASSSLGQLSYEQYF,TRBV7-6,TRBJ2-7,-,-